A selection of T cell receptor beta chains follows, all from one sample in a study of blood T cell repertoires in COVID-19. Clones were read by immunoSEQ multiplex PCR, and TCRdb kept only the in-frame ones, dropping some. In the table there are more than 250,000 clones, around 84% of which are singletons. Sequenced sample: PBMCs or T cells enriched from blood (not recorded which). These receptors all stem from a man aged 40-49 years who had been exposed to COVID-19. CDR3s include the opening cysteine and the closing phenylalanine or tryptophan. Each record gives: J gene, D gene, V gene, CDR3 DNA, CDR3 protein. D genes are given only for firm matches.

j_gene: TRBJ2-7
d_gene: TRBD2
v_gene: TRBV10-3
CDR3nt: TGTGCCATCAGGTCGGGACTAGCGGCCGAGCAGTACTTC
CDR3aa: CAIRSGLAAEQYF

j_gene: TRBJ2-1
d_gene: -
v_gene: TRBV7-9
CDR3nt: TGTGCCAGCAGCTTAGAATGGCAGAATGAGCAGTTCTTC
CDR3aa: CASSLEWQNEQFF

j_gene: TRBJ2-5
d_gene: TRBD1
v_gene: TRBV5-1
CDR3nt: TGCGCCACCAGAGGCGGACAGGGCCAAGAGACCCAGTACTTC
CDR3aa: CATRGGQGQETQYF

j_gene: TRBJ1-5
d_gene: -
v_gene: TRBV7-9
CDR3nt: TGTGCCAGCAGCTTAGCAGGGTCGGGACAGCCCCAGCATTTT
CDR3aa: CASSLAGSGQPQHF

j_gene: TRBJ1-1
d_gene: -
v_gene: TRBV5-1
CDR3nt: TGCGCCAGCAGCCGACCGGACAGCCCCAACACTGAAGCTTTCTTT
CDR3aa: CASSRPDSPNTEAFF

j_gene: TRBJ2-1
d_gene: -
v_gene: TRBV5-5
CDR3nt: TGTGCCAGCAGCATAGGGAGTTACAATGAGCAGTTCTTC
CDR3aa: CASSIGSYNEQFF

j_gene: TRBJ2-5
d_gene: -
v_gene: TRBV5-1
CDR3nt: TGCGCCAGCAGCCACGGACCGGGGTGGAGCCAAGAGACCCAGTACTTC
CDR3aa: CASSHGPGWSQETQYF

j_gene: TRBJ2-7
d_gene: TRBD1
v_gene: TRBV6-5
CDR3nt: TGTGCCAGTCACCGGGACAGTGTCTACGAGCAGTACTTC
CDR3aa: CASHRDSVYEQYF

j_gene: TRBJ1-1
d_gene: -
v_gene: TRBV19
CDR3nt: TGTGCCACCGGGGGATTGAACACTGAAGCTTTCTTT
CDR3aa: CATGGLNTEAFF

j_gene: TRBJ1-5
d_gene: -
v_gene: TRBV30
CDR3nt: TGTGCCTGGAGTCGAGGGGAGGGCAATCAGCCCCAGCATTTT
CDR3aa: CAWSRGEGNQPQHF

j_gene: TRBJ2-3
d_gene: TRBD2
v_gene: TRBV10-3
CDR3nt: TGTGCCACCGGGGGGGGCGGGCCAGATACGCAGTATTTT
CDR3aa: CATGGGGPDTQYF

j_gene: TRBJ1-6
d_gene: TRBD1
v_gene: TRBV19
CDR3nt: TGTGCCAGTAGTATGGGCTCCGGGACAGCTAATTCACCCCTCCACTTT
CDR3aa: CASSMGSGTANSPLHF

j_gene: TRBJ1-1
d_gene: TRBD1
v_gene: TRBV27
CDR3nt: TGTGCCAGCAGTCTCAAACCTAGACAGGGAACTGAAGCTTTCTTT
CDR3aa: CASSLKPRQGTEAFF

j_gene: TRBJ2-2
d_gene: TRBD2
v_gene: TRBV30
CDR3nt: TGTGCCTGGTTAGCGGGAGTGTTATCCGGGGAGCTGTTTTTT
CDR3aa: CAWLAGVLSGELFF

j_gene: TRBJ2-7
d_gene: -
v_gene: TRBV5-1
CDR3nt: TGCGCCAGCAGCTTGGACGGGTTGGCTAGCATCTACGAGCAGTACTTC
CDR3aa: CASSLDGLASIYEQYF

j_gene: TRBJ2-1
d_gene: TRBD2
v_gene: TRBV14
CDR3nt: TGTGCCAGCAGCCCCGGACTAGCGGGAGTCAATGAGCAGTTCTTC
CDR3aa: CASSPGLAGVNEQFF

j_gene: TRBJ2-5
d_gene: -
v_gene: TRBV24-1
CDR3nt: TGTGCCACCAGCCCCTCAGGGGTTGGGGGGGTTGGGACCCAGTACTTC
CDR3aa: CATSPSGVGGVGTQYF

j_gene: TRBJ2-2
d_gene: TRBD1
v_gene: TRBV19
CDR3nt: TGTGCCAGTAGTGGGACAGAAAACACCGGGGAGCTGTTTTTT
CDR3aa: CASSGTENTGELFF